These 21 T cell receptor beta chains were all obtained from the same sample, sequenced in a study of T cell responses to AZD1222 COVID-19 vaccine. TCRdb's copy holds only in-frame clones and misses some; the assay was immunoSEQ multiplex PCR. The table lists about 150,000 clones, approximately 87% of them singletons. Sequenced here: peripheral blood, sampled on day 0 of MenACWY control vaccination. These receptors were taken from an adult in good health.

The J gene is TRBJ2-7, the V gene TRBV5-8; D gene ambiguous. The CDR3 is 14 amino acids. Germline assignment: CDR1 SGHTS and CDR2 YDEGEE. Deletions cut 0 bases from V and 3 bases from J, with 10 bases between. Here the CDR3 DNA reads TGTGCCAGCAGCTTGGTAGGCATGAGCTACGAGCAGTACTTC. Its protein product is CASSLVGMSYEQYF. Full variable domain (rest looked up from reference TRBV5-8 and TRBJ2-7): EAGVTQSPTHLIKTRGQQATLRCSPISGHTSVYWYQQALGLGLQFLLWYDEGEERNRGNFPPRFSGRQFPNYSSELNVNALELEDSALYLCASSLVGMSYEQYFGPGTRLTVT.

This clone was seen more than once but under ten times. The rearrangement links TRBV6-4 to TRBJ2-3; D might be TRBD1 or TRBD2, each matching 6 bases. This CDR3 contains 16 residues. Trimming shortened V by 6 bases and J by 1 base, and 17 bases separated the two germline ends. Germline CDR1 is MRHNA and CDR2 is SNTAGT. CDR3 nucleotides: TGTGCCAGCAGCCCGGAGGGGTGGGGGCGCACAGATACGCAGTATTTT. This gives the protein CASSPEGWGRTDTQYF.

The CDR3 sequence is CASSFDRFLYGYTF. DNA for the CDR3: TGTGCCAGCAGTTTCGACAGGTTTCTCTATGGCTACACCTTC. The gene calls are TRBV28 and TRBJ1-2, with a weak D call TRBD1 (6 bases). Looked up from germline, CDR1 is MDHEN and CDR2 is SYDVKM. This CDR3 has 14 residues. V lost 3 bases, J lost 4 bases, and 12 bases lay in between.

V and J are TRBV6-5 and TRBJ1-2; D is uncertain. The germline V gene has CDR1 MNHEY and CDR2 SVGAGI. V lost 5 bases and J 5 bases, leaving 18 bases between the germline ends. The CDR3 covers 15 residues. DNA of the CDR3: TGTGCCAGCAGTCCTGACGGCCCCAAAACTTATGGCTACACCTTC. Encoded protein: CASSPDGPKTYGYTF.

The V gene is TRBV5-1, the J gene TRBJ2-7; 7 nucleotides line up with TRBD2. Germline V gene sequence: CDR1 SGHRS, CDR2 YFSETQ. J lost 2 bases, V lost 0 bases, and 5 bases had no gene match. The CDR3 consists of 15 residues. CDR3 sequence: CASSLGASGTYEQYF. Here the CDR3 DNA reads TGCGCCAGCAGCTTGGGGGCTAGCGGAACCTACGAGCAGTACTTC. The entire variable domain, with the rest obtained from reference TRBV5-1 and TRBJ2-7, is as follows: KAGVTQTPRYLIKTRGQQVTLSCSPISGHRSVSWYQQTPGQGLQFLFEYFSETQRNKGNFPGRFSGRQFSNSRSEMNVSTLELGDSALYLCASSLGASGTYEQYFGPGTRLTVT.

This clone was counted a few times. CDR3 in DNA: TGTGCCAGCAGCTTAGGAAGGGTGACGGACACCGGGGAGCTGTTTTTT. The encoded protein is CASSLGRVTDTGELFF. This chain links TRBV7-3 with TRBJ2-2; no definite D call. The CDR3 runs to 16 residues. Per germline, CDR1 SGHTA and CDR2 FQGTGA. The V and J ends lost 2 bases and 3 bases respectively, with 13 bases between them.

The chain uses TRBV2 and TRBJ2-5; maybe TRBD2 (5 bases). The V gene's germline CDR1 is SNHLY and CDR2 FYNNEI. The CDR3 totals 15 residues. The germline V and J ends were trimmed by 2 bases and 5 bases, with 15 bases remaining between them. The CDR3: CASSETGARAETQYF. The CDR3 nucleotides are TGTGCCAGCAGTGAAACCGGCGCGAGGGCTGAGACCCAGTACTTC.

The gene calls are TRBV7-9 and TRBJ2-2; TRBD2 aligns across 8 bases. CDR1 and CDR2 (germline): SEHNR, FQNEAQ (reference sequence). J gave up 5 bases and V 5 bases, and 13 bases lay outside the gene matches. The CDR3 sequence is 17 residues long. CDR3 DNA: TGTGCCAGCAGCATAAAGCGGCAATCGGGAGGGACCGGGGAGCTGTTTTTT. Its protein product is CASSIKRQSGGTGELFF.

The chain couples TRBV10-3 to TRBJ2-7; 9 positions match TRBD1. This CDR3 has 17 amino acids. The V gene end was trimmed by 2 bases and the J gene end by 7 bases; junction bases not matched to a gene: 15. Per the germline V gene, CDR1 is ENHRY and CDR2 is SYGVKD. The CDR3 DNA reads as TGTGCCATCAGTGAGCTGGGCAAGGGACAGGGAGGAGGGGAGCAGTACTTC. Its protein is CAISELGKGQGGGEQYF.

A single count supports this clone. The CDR3 region is CASSRIRDTEAFF. The DNA of the CDR3 is TGTGCCAGCAGCCGGATCAGGGACACTGAAGCTTTCTTT. The chain employs TRBV7-9 and TRBJ1-1; tentative D call: TRBD1 (5 bases). This CDR3 region has 13 residues. The germline V gene has CDR1 SEHNR and CDR2 FQNEAQ (reference sequence). With 5 bases removed from V and 3 bases from J, the gap between germline ends came to 10 bases.

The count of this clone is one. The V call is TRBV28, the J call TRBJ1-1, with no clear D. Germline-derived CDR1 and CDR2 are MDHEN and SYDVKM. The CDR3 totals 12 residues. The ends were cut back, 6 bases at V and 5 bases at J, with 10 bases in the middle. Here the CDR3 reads CASSWGGTEAFF. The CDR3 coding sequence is TGTGCCAGCAGCTGGGGTGGGACTGAAGCTTTCTTT.

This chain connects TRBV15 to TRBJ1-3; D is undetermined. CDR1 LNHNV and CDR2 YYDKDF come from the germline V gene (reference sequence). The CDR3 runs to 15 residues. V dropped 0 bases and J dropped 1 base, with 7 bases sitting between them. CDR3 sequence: CATSRDPGSGNTIYF. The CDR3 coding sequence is TGTGCCACCAGCAGAGATCCGGGGTCTGGAAACACCATATATTTT.

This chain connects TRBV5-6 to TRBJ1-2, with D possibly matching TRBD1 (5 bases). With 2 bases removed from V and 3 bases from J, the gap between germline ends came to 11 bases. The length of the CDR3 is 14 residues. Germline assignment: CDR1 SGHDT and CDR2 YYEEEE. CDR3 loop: CASSFEGFDYGYTF. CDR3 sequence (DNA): TGTGCCAGCAGCTTTGAGGGGTTCGACTATGGCTACACCTTC.

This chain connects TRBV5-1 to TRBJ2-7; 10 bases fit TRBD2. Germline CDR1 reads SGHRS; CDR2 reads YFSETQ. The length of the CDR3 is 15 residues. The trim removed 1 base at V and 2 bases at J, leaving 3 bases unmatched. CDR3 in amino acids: CASSLRTSGTYEQYF. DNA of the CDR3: TGCGCCAGCAGCTTGCGGACTAGCGGTACCTACGAGCAGTACTTC.

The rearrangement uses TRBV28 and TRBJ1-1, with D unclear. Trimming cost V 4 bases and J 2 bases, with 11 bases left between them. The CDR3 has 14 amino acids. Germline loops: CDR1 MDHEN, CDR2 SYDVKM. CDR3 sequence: CASSYVRHNTEAFF. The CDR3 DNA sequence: TGTGCCAGCAGTTACGTCCGGCACAACACTGAAGCTTTCTTT.

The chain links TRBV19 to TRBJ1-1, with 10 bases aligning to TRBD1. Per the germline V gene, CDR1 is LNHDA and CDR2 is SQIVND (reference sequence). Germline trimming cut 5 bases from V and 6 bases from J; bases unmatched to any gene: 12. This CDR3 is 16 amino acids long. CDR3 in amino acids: CASSPVDRGAFAEAFF. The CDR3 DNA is TGTGCCAGTAGTCCAGTGGACAGGGGGGCTTTCGCTGAAGCTTTCTTT.

The CDR3 spells CASSFGTQNTEAFF. The CDR3 DNA sequence: TGTGCCAGTAGTTTCGGGACACAGAACACTGAAGCTTTCTTT. The chain is built from TRBV19 and TRBJ1-1, with D perhaps TRBD1 (6 bases). Trimming took off 5 bases at V and 1 base at J, with 11 bases between the two ends. This CDR3 contains 14 residues. Germline values: CDR1 LNHDA, CDR2 SQIVND (reference sequence).

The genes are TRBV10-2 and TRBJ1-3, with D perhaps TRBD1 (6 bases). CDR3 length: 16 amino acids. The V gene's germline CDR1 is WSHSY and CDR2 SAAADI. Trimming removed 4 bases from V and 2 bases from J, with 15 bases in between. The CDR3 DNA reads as TGCGCCAGCAGTGGAGGGGACACCTCTGCTGGAAACACCATATATTTT. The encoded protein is CASSGGDTSAGNTIYF.

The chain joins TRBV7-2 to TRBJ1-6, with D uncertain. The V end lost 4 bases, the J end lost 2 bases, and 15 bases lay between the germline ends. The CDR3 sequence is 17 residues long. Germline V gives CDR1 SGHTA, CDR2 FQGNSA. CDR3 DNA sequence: TGTGCCAGCAGCTCTTCTGAAACTACTCCCTATAATTCACCCCTCCACTTT. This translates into CASSSSETTPYNSPLHF.

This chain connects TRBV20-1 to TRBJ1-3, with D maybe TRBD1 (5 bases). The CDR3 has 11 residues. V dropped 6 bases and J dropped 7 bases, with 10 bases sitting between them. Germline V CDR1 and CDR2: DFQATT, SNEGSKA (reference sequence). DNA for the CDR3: TGCAGTGCCGCACGGGGGAACACCATATATTTT. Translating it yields CSAARGNTIYF.

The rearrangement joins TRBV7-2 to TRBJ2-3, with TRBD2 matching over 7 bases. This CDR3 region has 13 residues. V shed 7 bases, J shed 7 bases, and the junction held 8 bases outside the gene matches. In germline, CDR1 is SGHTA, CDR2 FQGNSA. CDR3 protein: CASKSGGGNTQYF. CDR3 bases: TGTGCCAGCAAGTCGGGGGGAGGGAATACGCAGTATTTT.